Listed here is a single T cell receptor beta chain. The sample is drawn from a study of identical twins. A universal primer binding site was introduced by template switching. The final cDNA contained unique molecular identifiers. One entry per CDR3 protein results from TCRdb running MiXCR on the 5' RACE reads. This table has around 510,000 distinct CDR3 sequences, roughly 13% appearing once. Among all donors, each was a healthy Caucasian. V gave up 5 bases and J gave up 0 bases; unmatched junction bases: 6. CDR3 length equals 17 residues. The sample also formed part of further work on yellow fever vaccine responses in identical twins.

Source material: CD4+ T cells sorted from blood. This TCR came from a woman under 30 in good health. V usage is TRBV12-3 or TRBV12-4 and J usage is TRBJ2-1, with 11 bases identical to TRBD2. In DNA form, the CDR3 reads TGTGCCAGCAGTCAAGGGACTAGCGGTCTCTCCTACAATGAGCAGTTCTTC. Encoded protein: CASSQGTSGLSYNEQFF.